This TCR beta chain appears in the sequencing data of a study of OX40 agonist ivuxolimab in advanced cancers. Study details: Age averaged 60 years (range roughly 23 to 85), and less than 85% were male.

Germline values: CDR1 SGHTA, CDR2 FQGNSA. The CDR3 runs 15 residues. The junction had 5 bases not matched to a gene; V was cut back by 2 bases and J by 7 bases. Regarding the study as a whole: Also present in some nonresponders was a low level of normalized T-cell clonal expansion. In CD8+ T cells, expanded clones were on average more numerous than in CD4+.

The method was immunoSEQ multiplex PCR; TCRdb's version includes in-frame clones alone and lacks a portion of them. The sample lists tens of thousands of clones; 85% to 95% were seen once. In the case of this clone: Its target is not known.

The source was CD4+ or CD8+ T cells sorted from blood, collected in a trial of the OX40 agonist ivuxolimab. The genes are TRBV7-2 and TRBJ2-3; 11 nucleotides match TRBD2. The TCR sequence derives from an adult with an advanced solid tumor such as melanoma, head and neck, liver or kidney cancer. The CDR3 DNA reads TGTGCCAGCAGCTTAAAGGGACTAGCGGTAAATACGCAGTATTTT. Its translation: CASSLKGLAVNTQYF.